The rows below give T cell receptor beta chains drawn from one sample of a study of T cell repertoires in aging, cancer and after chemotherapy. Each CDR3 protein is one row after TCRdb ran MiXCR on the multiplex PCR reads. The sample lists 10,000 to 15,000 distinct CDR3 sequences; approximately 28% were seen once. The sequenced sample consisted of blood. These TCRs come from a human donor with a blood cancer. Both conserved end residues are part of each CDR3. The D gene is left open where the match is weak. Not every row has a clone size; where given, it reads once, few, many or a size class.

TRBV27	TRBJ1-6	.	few	CASSPYRDSPLHF	TGTGCCAGCAGTCCTTACAGGGATTCACCCCTCCACTTT
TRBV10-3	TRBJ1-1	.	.	CAISTLALDTEAFF	TGTGCCATCAGTACCCTTGCTTTAGACACTGAAGCTTTCTTT
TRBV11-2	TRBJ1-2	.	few	CASSLEGRATF	TGTGCCAGCAGCTTGGAGGGCAGGGCCACCTTC
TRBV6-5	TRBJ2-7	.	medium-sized	CASSPIGTAYEQYF	TGTGCCAGCAGCCCCATTGGAACAGCCTACGAGCAGTACTTC
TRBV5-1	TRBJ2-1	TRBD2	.	CASSPRVSGGYNEQFF	TGCGCCAGCAGCCCCCGGGTTAGCGGGGGATACAATGAGCAGTTCTTC
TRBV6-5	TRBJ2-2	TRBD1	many	CASSGRLGTGESGELFF	TGTGCCAGCAGTGGGCGGCTTGGGACAGGGGAGTCCGGGGAGCTGTTTTTT
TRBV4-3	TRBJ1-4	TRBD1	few	CASSQEGQGDEKLFF	TGCGCCAGCAGCCAAGAAGGACAGGGTGACGAAAAACTGTTTTTT
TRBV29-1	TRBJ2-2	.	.	CSVDLGLNTGELFF	TGCAGCGTTGACTTGGGCTTGAACACCGGGGAGCTGTTTTTT
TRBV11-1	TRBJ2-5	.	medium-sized	CASSLAAGQETQYF	TGTGCCAGCAGCTTAGCGGCGGGCCAAGAGACCCAGTACTTC
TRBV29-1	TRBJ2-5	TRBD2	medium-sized	CSVVGTRRYQETQYF	TGCAGCGTTGTGGGGACTAGACGGTACCAAGAGACCCAGTACTTC
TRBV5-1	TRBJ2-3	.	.	CASSLAGRLSTDTQYF	TGCGCCAGCAGCTTGGCCGGGCGGCTGAGCACAGATACGCAGTATTTT
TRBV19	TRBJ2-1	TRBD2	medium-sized	CASSSRWGGGGYEQFF	TGTGCCAGTAGTTCGAGGTGGGGCGGGGGAGGCTATGAGCAGTTCTTC
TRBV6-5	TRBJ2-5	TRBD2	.	CASWTSLGTQYF	TGTGCCAGTTGGACTAGCTTGGGGACCCAGTACTTC
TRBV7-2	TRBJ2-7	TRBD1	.	CASSLDRGNSYEQYF	TGTGCCAGCAGCTTGGACAGGGGGAACTCCTACGAGCAGTACTTC
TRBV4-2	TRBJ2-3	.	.	CASSQQGTDTQYF	TGTGCCAGCAGCCAACAGGGCACAGATACGCAGTATTTT
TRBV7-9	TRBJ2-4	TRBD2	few	CASSLAGTSGRGAKNIQYF	TGTGCCAGCAGCTTAGCCGGGACTAGCGGGAGAGGAGCCAAAAACATTCAGTACTTC
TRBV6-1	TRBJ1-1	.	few	CASKIVNTEAFF	TGTGCCAGCAAGATCGTGAACACTGAAGCTTTCTTT
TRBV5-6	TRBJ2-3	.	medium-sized	CASSWVTTDTQYF	TGTGCCAGCAGCTGGGTAACCACAGATACGCAGTATTTT
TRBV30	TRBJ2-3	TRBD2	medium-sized	CARLWTSGTVGF	TGTGCCCGGTTATGGACTAGCGGGACTGTGGGTTTT
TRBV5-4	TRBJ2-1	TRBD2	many	CASSPPGGKYNEQFF	TGTGCCAGCAGCCCCCCCGGGGGGAAGTACAATGAGCAGTTCTTC
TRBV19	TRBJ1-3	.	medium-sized	CASTYQRAAGNTIYF	TGTGCCAGTACCTATCAAAGGGCGGCTGGAAACACCATATATTTT
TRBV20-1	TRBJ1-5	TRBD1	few	CSAQGASNQPQHF	TGCAGTGCTCAGGGGGCTAGCAATCAGCCCCAGCATTTT
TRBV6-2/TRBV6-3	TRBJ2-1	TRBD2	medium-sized	CASSYVLAGVGNEQFF	TGTGCCAGCAGTTACGTACTAGCGGGAGTAGGCAATGAGCAGTTCTTC
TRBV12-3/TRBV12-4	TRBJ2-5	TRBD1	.	CASTLTGEEKTQYF	TGTGCCAGCACCCTGACAGGGGAGGAAAAGACCCAGTACTTC